This T cell receptor (beta chain) was obtained from a study of cytomegalovirus exposure and HLA in healthy donors. Study summary: In an earlier analysis, 90 million to 120 million unique TCR beta sequences were found from 150 million to 200 million T cells.

With regard to this clone: Its antigen is unidentified.

Germline-derived CDR1 and CDR2 are MNHEY and SVGAGI. V was shortened by 6 bases and J by 3 bases, with 15 bases between the two germline ends. The CDR3 sequence is 15 residues long. Study outcomes and limitations: Evidence from a later analysis indicated that most CMV-associated TCR beta chains looked HLA-restricted. An analysis done earlier found most TCR beta V segments productive about 90% or about 30% of the time. 164 TCR beta chains were listed as cytomegalovirus-associated.

The PCR used 60 Vbeta and 13 Jbeta primers. The repertoire was sequenced with immunoSEQ multiplex PCR; TCRdb's copy has only in-frame clones and lacks some. Of some 96,000 clones in the sample, under 80% were seen once. The receptor's source is a man between 35 and 55 years old in good health and CMV-seropositive. What was sequenced was PBMCs. The chain is built from TRBV6-5 and TRBJ1-5; TRBD1 might be the D (6 bases). The CDR3: CASRLRQADNQPQHF. For the CDR3, the DNA is TGTGCCAGCAGATTACGACAGGCGGACAATCAGCCCCAGCATTTT.